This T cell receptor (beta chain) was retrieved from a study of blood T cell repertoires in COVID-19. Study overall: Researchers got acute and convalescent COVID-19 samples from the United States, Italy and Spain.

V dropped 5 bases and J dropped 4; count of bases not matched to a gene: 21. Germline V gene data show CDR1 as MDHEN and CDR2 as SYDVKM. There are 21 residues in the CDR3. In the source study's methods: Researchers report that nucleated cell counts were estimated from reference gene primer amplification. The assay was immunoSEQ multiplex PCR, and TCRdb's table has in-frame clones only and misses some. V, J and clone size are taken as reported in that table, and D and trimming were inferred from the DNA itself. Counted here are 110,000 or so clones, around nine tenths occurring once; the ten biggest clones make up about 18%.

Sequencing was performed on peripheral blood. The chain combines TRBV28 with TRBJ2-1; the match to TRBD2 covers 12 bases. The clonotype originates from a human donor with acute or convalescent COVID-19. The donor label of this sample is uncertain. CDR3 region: CASSERETSGSTTLKYNEQFF. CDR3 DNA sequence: TGTGCCAGCAGTGAACGGGAGACTAGCGGGAGTACCACGCTCAAATACAATGAGCAGTTCTTC. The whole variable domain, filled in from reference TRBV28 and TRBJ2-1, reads DVKVTQSSRYLVKRTGEKVFLECVQDMDHENMFWYRQDPGLGLRLIYFSYDVKMKEKGDIPEGYSVSREKKERFSLILESASTNQTSMYLCASSERETSGSTTLKYNEQFFGPGTRLTVL.